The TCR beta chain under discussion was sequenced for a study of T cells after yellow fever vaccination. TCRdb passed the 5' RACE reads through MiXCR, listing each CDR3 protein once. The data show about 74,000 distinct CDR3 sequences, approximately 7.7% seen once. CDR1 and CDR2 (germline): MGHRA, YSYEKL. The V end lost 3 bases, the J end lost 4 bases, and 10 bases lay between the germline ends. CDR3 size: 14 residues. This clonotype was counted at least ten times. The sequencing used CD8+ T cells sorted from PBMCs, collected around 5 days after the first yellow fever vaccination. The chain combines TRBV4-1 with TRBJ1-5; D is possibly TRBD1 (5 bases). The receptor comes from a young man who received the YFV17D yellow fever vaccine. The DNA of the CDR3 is TGCGCCAGCAGCCAGATCCAGGGTAATCAGCCCCAGCATTTT. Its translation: CASSQIQGNQPQHF.